Listed below are T cell receptor beta chains from one sample, sequenced in a study of cytomegalovirus exposure and HLA in healthy donors. TCRdb keeps only in-frame clones here, not all; method: immunoSEQ multiplex PCR. The sample yields roughly 180,000 clones, about 10% seen once. The sample taken for sequencing was PBMCs. The source of these receptors is a woman aged 30 to 39 in good health and CMV-seropositive. CDR3s leave out the opening cysteine and the closing phenylalanine or tryptophan.

j_call: TRBJ2-5
v_call: TRBV19
cdr3_aa: ASSILPDLRQTQY

j_call: TRBJ2-1
v_call: TRBV7-3
cdr3_aa: ASSLTGLAGARPYNEQF

j_call: TRBJ1-1
v_call: TRBV6-5
cdr3_aa: ASSDSYQNTEAF

j_call: TRBJ1-3
v_call: TRBV6-1
cdr3_aa: ASSPQGEKGNTIY

j_call: TRBJ2-4
v_call: TRBV6-5
cdr3_aa: ASSPGQENIQY

j_call: TRBJ2-2
v_call: TRBV9
cdr3_aa: ASSGEGGTIGELF

j_call: TRBJ2-7
v_call: TRBV19
cdr3_aa: ATDSPGQNAYEQY

j_call: TRBJ1-4
v_call: TRBV30
cdr3_aa: AWGDSLLEGTNEKLF

j_call: TRBJ2-1
v_call: TRBV5-6
cdr3_aa: ASRKVAGSSYNEQF

j_call: TRBJ2-5
v_call: TRBV20-1
cdr3_aa: SRKIEKTQY

j_call: TRBJ2-1
v_call: TRBV15
cdr3_aa: ATSRDRLAGGYNEQF

j_call: TRBJ2-1
v_call: TRBV5-4
cdr3_aa: ASSSGLEGIYNEQF

j_call: TRBJ2-1
v_call: TRBV7-9
cdr3_aa: ASSLASSGAYNEQF

j_call: TRBJ1-3
v_call: TRBV18
cdr3_aa: ASSLPDWGNTIY

j_call: TRBJ1-1
v_call: TRBV21-1
cdr3_aa: ASSKGGERTEAF

j_call: TRBJ1-1
v_call: TRBV7-9
cdr3_aa: ASSLAGWGAEAF

j_call: TRBJ2-2
v_call: TRBV7-2
cdr3_aa: ASSRRSGRVGELF

j_call: TRBJ2-7
v_call: TRBV4-2
cdr3_aa: ASSQDPGQGTYEQY

j_call: TRBJ2-1
v_call: TRBV2
cdr3_aa: ASSESGLARNEQF

j_call: TRBJ1-1
v_call: TRBV9
cdr3_aa: ASSPSREAF

j_call: TRBJ2-7
v_call: TRBV5-6
cdr3_aa: ASSFGTSDKQY

j_call: TRBJ1-1
v_call: TRBV9
cdr3_aa: ASSVLEGGYTEAF

j_call: TRBJ2-7
v_call: TRBV27
cdr3_aa: ASSVVGGGYEQY

j_call: TRBJ2-1
v_call: TRBV5-6
cdr3_aa: ASSLIVSGSWEQF

j_call: TRBJ2-5
v_call: TRBV5-5
cdr3_aa: ASSLGGPGLVNEGEETQY

j_call: TRBJ1-5
v_call: TRBV5-1
cdr3_aa: ASSFGQQNQPQH

j_call: TRBJ2-7
v_call: TRBV19
cdr3_aa: ASSITGAYEQY

j_call: TRBJ1-1
v_call: TRBV4-1
cdr3_aa: ASSQGGNTEAF

j_call: TRBJ2-1
v_call: TRBV7-9
cdr3_aa: ASSLREVNNEQF

j_call: TRBJ2-5
v_call: TRBV19
cdr3_aa: ASSIARLAGVPKTQY

j_call: TRBJ2-3
v_call: TRBV29-1
cdr3_aa: SGFDRADTQY

j_call: TRBJ1-4
v_call: TRBV6-6
cdr3_aa: ASSPDATNEKLF

j_call: TRBJ2-7
v_call: TRBV10-1
cdr3_aa: ASKATLDSYEQY

j_call: TRBJ2-1
v_call: TRBV5-1
cdr3_aa: ASSLTGDEQF

j_call: TRBJ2-7
v_call: TRBV11-2
cdr3_aa: ASSPGLADSYEQY